This is a list of T cell receptor beta chains from one sample in a study of cytomegalovirus exposure and HLA in healthy donors. Method: immunoSEQ multiplex PCR; TCRdb's copy keeps in-frame clones and lacks some. The sample records roughly 59,000 clones, more than 85% being singletons. The sample taken for sequencing was PBMCs. The receptors originated from a young man in good health and CMV-seropositive. Each CDR3 is given with its conserved first and last residue. Each record gives: clone size, J gene, D gene, V gene, CDR3 protein, CDR3 DNA. A D gene is named only where the DNA matches it firmly. The size entry is marked missing in some rows and otherwise reads once, few, many or a size class.

>.|TRBJ1-2|TRBD1|TRBV23-1
CASSHRGNYGYTF
TGCGCCAGCAGTCACAGGGGGAACTATGGCTACACCTTC
>.|TRBJ1-2|TRBD1|TRBV10-1
CASCRTGYGYTF
TGCGCCAGCTGCCGGACAGGCTATGGCTACACCTTC
>.|TRBJ1-3|.|TRBV11-2
CASSLLAGFSGNTIYF
TGTGCCAGCAGCCTCCTCGCAGGCTTCTCTGGAAACACCATATATTTT
>.|TRBJ2-1|.|TRBV6-6
CASSFGGNNEQFF
TGTGCCAGCAGCTTCGGGGGTAACAATGAGCAGTTCTTC
>.|TRBJ2-3|TRBD2|TRBV7-8
CASSLGGGRMGPDTQYF
TGTGCCAGCAGCTTAGGGGGCGGGAGAATGGGGCCAGATACGCAGTATTTT
>.|TRBJ1-1|.|TRBV27
CASRVSDRLNTEAFF
TGTGCCAGCAGAGTTTCCGACAGACTGAACACTGAAGCTTTCTTT
>once|TRBJ2-4|.|TRBV14
CASSQDERPGEDIQYF
TGTGCCAGCAGCCAAGACGAACGACCTGGTGAGGACATTCAGTACTTC
>.|TRBJ2-7|TRBD2|TRBV11-1
CASSLRLAGVVEQYF
TGTGCCAGCAGCTTAAGACTAGCGGGAGTAGTGGAGCAGTACTTC
>.|TRBJ1-2|TRBD1|TRBV29-1
CSVRSGGGYGYTF
TGCAGCGTTAGGTCAGGGGGTGGCTATGGCTACACCTTC
>.|TRBJ2-2|.|TRBV5-1
CASTQMALASLGTGELFF
TGCGCCAGCACACAGATGGCCCTAGCCTCGCTGGGCACCGGGGAGCTGTTTTTT
>once|TRBJ2-7|TRBD2|TRBV27
CASGKLAGGGEQYF
TGTGCCAGCGGAAAACTAGCGGGAGGGGGGGAGCAGTACTTC
>.|TRBJ2-2|TRBD2|TRBV25-1
CASSPGGLAANTGELFF
TGTGCCAGCAGTCCCGGGGGACTAGCGGCGAACACCGGGGAGCTGTTTTTT
>.|TRBJ2-5|TRBD2|TRBV28
CASRASGSWIEETQYF
TGTGCCAGCAGAGCAAGCGGGAGTTGGATAGAGGAGACCCAGTACTTC